Each of the 27 T cell receptor beta chains below was sequenced from the same sample in a study of OX40 agonist ivuxolimab in advanced cancers. Sequenced by immunoSEQ multiplex PCR; TCRdb stores in-frame clones only, minus some. The table shows 65,000 to 70,000 clones, with roughly 80% occurring only once. The source was CD4+ or CD8+ T cells sorted from blood, collected in a trial of the OX40 agonist ivuxolimab. The receptors were gathered from an adult with an advanced solid tumor such as melanoma, head and neck, liver or kidney cancer.

The chain has TRBV5-1 and TRBJ1-2; D is uncertain. Trimming shortened V by 3 bases and J by 6 bases, and 18 bases separated the two germline ends. CDR3 length equals 15 residues. CDR1 and CDR2 from the germline V gene are SGHRS and YFSETQ. The CDR3 DNA reads as TGCGCCAGCAGCTCCCAACCCGACGGAGTGGATGGCTACACCTTC. This encodes CASSSQPDGVDGYTF.

CDR3 DNA sequence: TGTGCCAGCAGGTCCGGGACAGGGGGCACTGAAGCTTTCTTT. It codes for CASRSGTGGTEAFF. The rearrangement joins TRBV6-4 to TRBJ1-1; 11 bases agree with TRBD1. CDR1 and CDR2 (germline): MRHNA, SNTAGT. The CDR3 is made up of 14 amino acids. V shed 6 bases and J 4 bases; nucleotides not matched to a gene: 4.

This chain links TRBV2 with TRBJ2-6; D call uncertain. Trimming stripped 7 bases from V and 4 bases from J, with 17 bases between. The CDR3 covers 16 residues. Germline loops: CDR1 SNHLY, CDR2 FYNNEI. CDR3 DNA sequence: TGTGCCAGCAAGCCGACTTCTTTTCTGGGGGCCAACGTCCTGACTTTC. It is translated as CASKPTSFLGANVLTF.

This sequence joins TRBV10-3 and TRBJ2-1; 10 nucleotides match TRBD2. The CDR3 length is 16 residues. The germline CDR1 and CDR2 sequences are ENHRY and SYGVKD. The ends lost 6 bases at V and 3 bases at J; junction bases unmatched: 8. The CDR3 loop is CAISDLAGEGYNEQFF. In DNA, the CDR3 is TGTGCCATCAGCGACCTAGCGGGAGAGGGCTACAATGAGCAGTTCTTC.

The V gene is TRBV7-6, the J gene TRBJ2-1, with TRBD2 matching over 12 bases. CDR1 SGHVS and CDR2 FNYEAQ come from the germline V gene. This CDR3 has 16 amino acids. With 0 bases clipped from V and 7 bases from J, the junction kept 4 bases outside the gene matches. The CDR3 bases are TGTGCCAGCAGCTTAGCGGCTAGCGGGAGGGGTAATGAGCAGTTCTTC. As protein: CASSLAASGRGNEQFF.

The chain uses TRBV19 and TRBJ2-7, with 8 nucleotides matching TRBD1. With 4 bases clipped from V and 4 bases from J, the junction kept 12 bases outside the gene matches. In germline, CDR1 is LNHDA, CDR2 SQIVND (reference sequence). CDR3 size: 16 residues. Written as DNA, the CDR3 is TGTGCCAGTAGTACTCCACGACAGGGGTGGGGTTACGAGCAGTACTTC. This codes for CASSTPRQGWGYEQYF.

This clone was seen a handful of times. The J gene is TRBJ2-7, the V gene TRBV28; D assignment may be TRBD1 or TRBD2 (5 bases each). Trimming shortened V by 5 bases and J by 2 bases, and 16 bases separated the two germline ends. The CDR3 is 15 amino acids. Germline V lookup: CDR1 MDHEN, CDR2 SYDVKM. Here the CDR3 reads CASSPPREGTYEQYV. Written as DNA, the CDR3 is TGTGCCAGCAGTCCCCCTCGTGAGGGGACCTACGAGCAGTACGTC.

The chain recombines TRBV28 with TRBJ2-1; 9 bases fit TRBD2. The CDR3 length is 17 residues. Unmatched junction bases numbered 12, after V lost 5 bases and J lost 4 bases. The germline CDR1 and CDR2 sequences are MDHEN and SYDVKM. CDR3 sequence reads: CASSPWDLAGNYNEQFF. In nucleotides, the CDR3 is TGTGCCAGCAGTCCCTGGGACCTAGCGGGGAATTACAATGAGCAGTTCTTC.

The chain uses TRBV7-2 and TRBJ2-5; 10 bases align to TRBD1. The germline V gene encodes CDR1 SGHTA and CDR2 FQGNSA. V lost 2 bases to trimming and J lost 5 bases; unmatched junction nucleotides: 5. The CDR3 covers 15 residues. The CDR3 DNA reads TGTGCCAGCAGCTTACCGGGACAGGGGTGGGAGACCCAGTACTTC. Translating it yields CASSLPGQGWETQYF.

The chain joins TRBV6-1 to TRBJ1-4; a weak D match, TRBD1 (6 bases). The germline V gene has CDR1 MNHNS and CDR2 SASEGT. Trimming took off 3 bases at V and 4 bases at J, with 21 bases between the two ends. The length of the CDR3 is 18 residues. CDR3 nucleotides: TGTGCCAGCAGTGAGCGGCCACCTCAACAGGGCATTAATGAAAAACTGTTTTTT. Protein sequence: CASSERPPQQGINEKLFF.

The chain is built from TRBV7-2 and TRBJ2-6; D call uncertain. The CDR3 is 16 amino acids. Germline CDR1 is SGHTA and CDR2 is FQGNSA. The V end was cut by 5 bases, the J end by 1 base, with 12 bases between. CDR3 loop: CASSPGPSSGANVLTF. In DNA form, the CDR3 reads TGTGCCAGCAGCCCAGGACCGTCATCTGGGGCCAACGTCCTGACTTTC.

J is TRBJ1-2 and V is TRBV5-1, with D possibly TRBD1 on 6 matching bases. Germline CDR1 SGHRS, CDR2 YFSETQ. V was clipped by 0 bases and J by 7 bases, with 13 bases between them. This CDR3 is 14 amino acids long. DNA for the CDR3: TGCGCCAGCAGCTTGGATTGGGGGGCGCTTGGCTACACCTTC. Translated, it gives CASSLDWGALGYTF.

This clone is a singleton in its sample. The V call is TRBV7-8, the J call TRBJ1-4, with a weak D call TRBD1 (5 bases). CDR3 size: 15 residues. Between the trimmed V and J ends, which lost 5 bases and 6 bases, there was a span of 16 bases. Germline loops: CDR1 SGHVS, CDR2 FQNEAQ. The CDR3 is CASSVGRGSYEKLFF. DNA for the CDR3: TGTGCCAGCAGCGTTGGGCGGGGGTCTTATGAAAAACTGTTTTTT. Looking up the rest from reference TRBV7-8 and TRBJ1-4 gives the full variable domain: GAGVSQSPRYKVAKRGQDVALRCDPISGHVSLFWYQQALGQGPEFLTYFQNEAQLDKSGLPSDRFFAERPEGSVSTLKIQRTQQEDSAVYLCASSVGRGSYEKLFFGSGTQLSVL.

The chain couples TRBV5-5 to TRBJ2-7, with D perhaps TRBD2 (6 bases). The CDR3 runs 14 residues. Trimming cost V 5 bases and J 0 bases, with 12 bases left between them. Germline CDR1 is SGHKS and CDR2 is YYEKEE (reference sequence). The CDR3 coding sequence is TGTGCCAGCAGAGAAGCGGGCCTCTCCTACGAGCAGTACTTC. This codes for CASREAGLSYEQYF.

The rearrangement joins TRBV11-2 to TRBJ1-1; weak D call: TRBD1 (5 bases). The CDR3 covers 14 residues. CDR1 is SGHAT, CDR2 FQNNGV, per germline. V shed 3 bases and J shed 6 bases, with 14 bases lying between them. CDR3 nucleotide sequence: TGTGCCAGCAGCTTCCGCCAGGGAGGTTCTGAAGCTTTCTTT. This encodes CASSFRQGGSEAFF. Drawing the rest from reference TRBV11-2 and TRBJ1-1, the complete variable domain is EAGVAQSPRYKIIEKRQSVAFWCNPISGHATLYWYQQILGQGPKLLIQFQNNGVVDDSQLPKDRFSAERLKGVDSTLKIQPAKLEDSAVYLCASSFRQGGSEAFFGQGTRLTVV.

The rearrangement joins TRBV2 to TRBJ2-1; 8 positions match TRBD1. Germline lookup yields CDR1 SNHLY and CDR2 FYNNEI. The CDR3 has 14 residues. The V gene end was trimmed by 3 bases and the J gene end by 4 bases; junction bases not matched to a gene: 2. The CDR3 protein is CASSEQGAYNEQFF. For the CDR3, the DNA is TGTGCCAGCAGTGAGCAGGGGGCATACAATGAGCAGTTCTTC.

V usage is TRBV5-1 and J usage is TRBJ2-5, with D perhaps TRBD2 (6 bases). The J call may be in error: the DNA end matches TRBJ2-7 better. Germline loops: CDR1 SGHRS, CDR2 YFSETQ. The CDR3 consists of 14 residues. The CDR3 DNA reads TGCGCCAGCAGCCACGGGACTGATAGCTACGAGCAGTACTTC. Amino acids: CASSHGTDSYEQYF.

This clone was observed once. The chain combines TRBV7-3 with TRBJ2-1; TRBD2 matches 9 bases. This CDR3 has 15 residues. The junction had 6 bases not matched to a gene; V was cut back by 3 bases and J by 6 bases. Germline CDR1 is SGHTA and CDR2 is FQGTGA. CDR3 residues: CASSFSGGPLNEQFF. The CDR3 coding sequence is TGTGCCAGCAGCTTCAGCGGGGGGCCCCTCAATGAGCAGTTCTTC.

The rearrangement links TRBV19 to TRBJ1-4, with D unresolved. Germline values: CDR1 LNHDA, CDR2 SQIVND (reference sequence). The CDR3 has 14 residues. The V end lost 2 bases, the J end lost 8 bases, and 12 bases lay between the germline ends. The CDR3 nucleotides read TGTGCCAGTAGTATAAGGGAGACGGACGAAAAACTGTTTTTT. Translated: CASSIRETDEKLFF.

This chain connects TRBV19 to TRBJ2-5, with D maybe TRBD1 (5 bases). Germline loops: CDR1 LNHDA, CDR2 SQIVND (reference sequence). Trimming stripped 0 bases from V and 7 bases from J, with 27 bases between. CDR3 length equals 19 residues. The CDR3 DNA sequence: TGTGCCAGTAGTATAGATTCCCTCTCGATCGGACGGCCCCAGGGGACCCAGTACTTC. Translated, it gives CASSIDSLSIGRPQGTQYF.

The chain uses TRBV5-3 and TRBJ1-6; no reliable D call. TRBV5-3 falls under the ORF class, with uncertain function. The V and J ends lost 1 base and 5 bases respectively, with 7 bases between them. The CDR3 runs 14 residues. The CDR3 region is CARSLNSHNSPLHF. The CDR3 DNA sequence: TGTGCCAGAAGCTTGAACAGCCATAATTCACCCCTCCACTTT.

As concerns this clone: The germline gene is not matched at one end of the junction; a read error may be the cause. The chain joins TRBV7-2 to TRBJ2-1, with 9 positions matching TRBD2. This CDR3 has 14 amino acids. Germline V lookup: CDR1 SGHTA, CDR2 FQGNSA. This chain's CDR3 is CASSLAGTYNEQFF. The CDR3 DNA reads TGTGCCAGCAGCCTAGCGGGAACCTACAATGAGCAGTTCTTC.

In DNA, the CDR3 is TGTGCCAGCGATCGGGAGGGCTATGGCTACACCTTC. Amino acid sequence: CASDREGYGYTF. This chain joins TRBV2 and TRBJ1-2; D uncertain. The V end was cut by 8 bases, the J end by 4 bases, with 11 bases between. CDR3 length: 12 residues. Germline-derived CDR1 and CDR2 are SNHLY and FYNNEI.

V and J are TRBV4-2 and TRBJ2-3; D is uncertain. This CDR3 is 16 amino acids long. Germline V CDR1 and CDR2: LGHNA, YNFKEQ. The V end lost 1 base, the J end lost 0 bases, and 11 bases lay between the germline ends. The CDR3 reads CASSQGEARSTDTQYF. The CDR3 DNA reads as TGTGCCAGCAGCCAAGGAGAGGCCCGAAGCACAGATACGCAGTATTTT.

The chain employs TRBV18 and TRBJ1-2; D possibly corresponds to TRBD1 (5 bases). This CDR3 is 13 amino acids long. The V and J ends lost 0 bases and 4 bases respectively, with 6 bases between them. The germline V gene encodes CDR1 KGHSH and CDR2 LQKENI. CDR3 in amino acids: CASSPPGPYGYTF. As DNA, the CDR3 is TGTGCCAGCTCACCACCGGGGCCCTATGGCTACACCTTC.

This clone was recorded a few times. The rearrangement joins TRBV9 to TRBJ2-3; TRBD2 aligns across 8 bases. The germline V gene encodes CDR1 SGDLS and CDR2 YYNGEE. The CDR3 extends over 16 amino acids. Trimming removed 4 bases from V and 2 bases from J; junction bases left unmatched: 9. The CDR3, as DNA: TGTGCCAGCAGCCCCGGACTAGCTTCCTCCACAGATACGCAGTATTTT. Amino acid sequence: CASSPGLASSTDTQYF.

This chain uses TRBV7-2 with TRBJ2-3; tentative D call: TRBD1 (5 bases). Germline V gene data show CDR1 as SGHTA and CDR2 as FQGNSA. This CDR3 has 14 residues. V gave up 4 bases and J gave up 4 bases, with 12 bases separating them. CDR3 bases: TGTGCCAGCAGCTCGCCGCAGGGCGCAGATACGCAGTATTTT. Protein sequence: CASSSPQGADTQYF.